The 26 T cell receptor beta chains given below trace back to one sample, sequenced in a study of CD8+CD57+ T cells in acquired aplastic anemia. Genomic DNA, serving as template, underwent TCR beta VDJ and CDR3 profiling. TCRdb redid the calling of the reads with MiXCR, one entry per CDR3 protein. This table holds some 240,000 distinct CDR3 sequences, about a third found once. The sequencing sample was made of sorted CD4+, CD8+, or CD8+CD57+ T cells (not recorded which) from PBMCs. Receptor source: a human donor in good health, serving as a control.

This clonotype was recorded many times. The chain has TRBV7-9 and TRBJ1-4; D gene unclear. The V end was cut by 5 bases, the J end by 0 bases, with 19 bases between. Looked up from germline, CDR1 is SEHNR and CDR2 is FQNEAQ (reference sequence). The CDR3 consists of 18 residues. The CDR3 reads CASSVAWVAGATNEKLFF. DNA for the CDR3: TGTGCCAGCAGCGTGGCGTGGGTTGCTGGAGCAACTAATGAAAAACTGTTTTTT.

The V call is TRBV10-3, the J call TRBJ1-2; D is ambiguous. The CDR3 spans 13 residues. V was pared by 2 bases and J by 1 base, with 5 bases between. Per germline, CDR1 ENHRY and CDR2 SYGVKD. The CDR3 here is CAISETVNYGYTF. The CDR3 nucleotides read TGTGCCATCAGTGAGACAGTTAACTATGGCTACACCTTC.

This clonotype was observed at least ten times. CDR3 loop: CASSLRGRPDTQYF. The CDR3 DNA is TGTGCCAGCAGCCTACGTGGTAGGCCAGATACGCAGTATTTT. The chain combines TRBV3-1 with TRBJ2-3; D gene uncertain. V lost 4 bases and J 4 bases, leaving 12 bases between the germline ends. The germline gives CDR1 LGHDT, CDR2 YNNKEL (reference sequence). The CDR3 is 14 amino acids.

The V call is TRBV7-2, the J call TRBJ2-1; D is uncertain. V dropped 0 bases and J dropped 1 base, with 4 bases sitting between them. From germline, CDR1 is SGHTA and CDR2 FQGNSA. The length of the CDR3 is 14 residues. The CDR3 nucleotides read TGTGCCAGCAGCTTAGCCCTATCCTACAATGAGCAGTTCTTC. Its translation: CASSLALSYNEQFF.

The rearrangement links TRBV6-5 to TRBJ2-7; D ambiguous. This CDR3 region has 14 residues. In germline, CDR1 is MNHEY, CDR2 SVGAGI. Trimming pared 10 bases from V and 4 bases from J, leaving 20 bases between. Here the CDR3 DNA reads TGTGCCACCACGCCCTTCCAAAACAATTACGAGCAGTACTTC. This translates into CATTPFQNNYEQYF.

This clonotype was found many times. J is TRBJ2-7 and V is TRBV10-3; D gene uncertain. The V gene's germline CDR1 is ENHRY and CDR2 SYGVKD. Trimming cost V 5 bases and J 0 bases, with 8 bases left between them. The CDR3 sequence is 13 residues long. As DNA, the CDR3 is TGTGCCATCAGTTCGAGTAGCTCCTACGAGCAGTACTTC. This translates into CAISSSSSYEQYF.

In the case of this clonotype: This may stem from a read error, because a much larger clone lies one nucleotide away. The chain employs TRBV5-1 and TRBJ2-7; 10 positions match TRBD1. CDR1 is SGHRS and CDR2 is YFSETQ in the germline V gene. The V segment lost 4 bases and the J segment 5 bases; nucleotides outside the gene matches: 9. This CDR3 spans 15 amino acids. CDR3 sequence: CASSRGGDRGDEQYF. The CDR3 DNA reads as TGCGCCAGCAGCCGCGGCGGGGACAGGGGTGACGAGCAGTACTTC.

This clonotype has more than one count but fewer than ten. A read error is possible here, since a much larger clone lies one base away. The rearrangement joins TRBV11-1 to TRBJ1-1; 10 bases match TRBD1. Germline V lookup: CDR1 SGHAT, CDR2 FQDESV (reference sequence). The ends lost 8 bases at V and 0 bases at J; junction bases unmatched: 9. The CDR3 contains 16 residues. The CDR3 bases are TGTGCCAGCGGAAGGACAGGGGGTACCATGAACACTGAAGCTTTCTTT. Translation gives CASGRTGGTMNTEAFF.

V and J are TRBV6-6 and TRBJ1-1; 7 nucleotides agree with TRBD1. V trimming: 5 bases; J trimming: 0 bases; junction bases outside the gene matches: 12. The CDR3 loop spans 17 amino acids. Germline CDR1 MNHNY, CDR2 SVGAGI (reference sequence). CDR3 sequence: CASSPQGGISMNTEAFF. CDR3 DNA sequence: TGTGCCAGCAGTCCCCAGGGGGGTATAAGCATGAACACTGAAGCTTTCTTT.

DNA of the CDR3: TGTGCCAGCAGCCTAGGGAGTGGCGGAGGATTCTCTGGAAACACCATATATTTT. Amino acid sequence: CASSLGSGGGFSGNTIYF. V is TRBV11-1 and J is TRBJ1-3; D gene ambiguous. This CDR3 is 18 amino acids long. Trimming removed 5 bases at V and 0 bases at J, with 20 bases between. Germline V gene lookup returns CDR1 SGHAT and CDR2 FQDESV (reference sequence).

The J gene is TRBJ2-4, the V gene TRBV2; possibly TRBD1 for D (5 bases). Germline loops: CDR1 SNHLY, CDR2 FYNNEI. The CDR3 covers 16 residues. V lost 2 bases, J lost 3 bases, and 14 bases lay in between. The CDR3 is CASSEIKGLGKNIQYF. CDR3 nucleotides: TGTGCCAGCAGTGAAATTAAGGGGCTTGGCAAAAACATTCAGTACTTC. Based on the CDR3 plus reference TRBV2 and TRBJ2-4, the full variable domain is EPEVTQTPSHQVTQMGQEVILRCVPISNHLYFYWYRQILGQKVEFLVSFYNNEISEKSEIFDDQFSVERPDGSNFTLKIRSTKLEDSAMYFCASSEIKGLGKNIQYFGAGTRLSVL.

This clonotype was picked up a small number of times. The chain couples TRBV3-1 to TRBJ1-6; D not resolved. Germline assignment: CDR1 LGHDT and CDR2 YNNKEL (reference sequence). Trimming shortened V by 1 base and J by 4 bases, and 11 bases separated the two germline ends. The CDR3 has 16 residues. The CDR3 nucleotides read TGTGCCAGCAGCCAAGCAGGTTCGGGGTATAATTCACCCCTCCACTTT. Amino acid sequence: CASSQAGSGYNSPLHF.

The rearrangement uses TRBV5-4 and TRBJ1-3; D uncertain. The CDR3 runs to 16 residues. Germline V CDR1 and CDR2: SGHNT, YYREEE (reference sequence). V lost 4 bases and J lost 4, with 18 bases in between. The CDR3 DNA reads TGTGCCAGCAGCATGGACGGATTCCGGCGGGGAAACACCATATATTTT. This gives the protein CASSMDGFRRGNTIYF.

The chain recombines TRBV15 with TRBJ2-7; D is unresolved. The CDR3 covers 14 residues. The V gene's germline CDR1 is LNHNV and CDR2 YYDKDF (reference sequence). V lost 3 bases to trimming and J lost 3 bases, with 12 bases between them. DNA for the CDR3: TGTGCCACCAGCAGCTCCACCGCAAACTACGAGCAGTACTTC. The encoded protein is CATSSSTANYEQYF.

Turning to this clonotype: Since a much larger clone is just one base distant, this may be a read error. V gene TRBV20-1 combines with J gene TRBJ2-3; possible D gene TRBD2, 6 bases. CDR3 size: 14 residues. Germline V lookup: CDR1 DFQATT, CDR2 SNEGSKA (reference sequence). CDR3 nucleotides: TGCAGTGCTAGTTACGGGGGAAGCACAGATACGCAGTGTTTT. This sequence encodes CSASYGGSTDTQCF.

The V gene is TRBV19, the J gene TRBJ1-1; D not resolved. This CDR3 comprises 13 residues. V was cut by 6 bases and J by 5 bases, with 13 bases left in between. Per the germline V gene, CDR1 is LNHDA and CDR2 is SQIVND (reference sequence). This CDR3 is CASSPRELTEAFF. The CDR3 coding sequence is TGTGCCAGTAGCCCCCGAGAGTTGACTGAAGCTTTCTTT.

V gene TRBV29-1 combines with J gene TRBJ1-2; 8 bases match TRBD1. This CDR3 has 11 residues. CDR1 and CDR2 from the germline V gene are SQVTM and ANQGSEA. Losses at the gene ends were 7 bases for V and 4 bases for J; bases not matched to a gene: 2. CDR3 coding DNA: TGCAGCGCGGACAGGGTCTATGGCTACACCTTC. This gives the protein CSADRVYGYTF.

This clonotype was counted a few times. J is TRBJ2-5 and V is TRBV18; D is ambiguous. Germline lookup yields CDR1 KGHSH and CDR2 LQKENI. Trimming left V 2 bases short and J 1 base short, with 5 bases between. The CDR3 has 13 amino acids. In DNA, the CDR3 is TGTGCCAGCTCACCAGACCCCCAAGAGACCCAGTACTTC. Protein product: CASSPDPQETQYF.

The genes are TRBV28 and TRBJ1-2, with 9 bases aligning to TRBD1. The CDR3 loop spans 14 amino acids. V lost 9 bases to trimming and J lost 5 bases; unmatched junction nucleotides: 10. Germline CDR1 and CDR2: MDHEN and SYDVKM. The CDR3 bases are TGTGCCAGTTGGGGGGACAGGGTTATATATGGCTACACCTTC. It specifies CASWGDRVIYGYTF.

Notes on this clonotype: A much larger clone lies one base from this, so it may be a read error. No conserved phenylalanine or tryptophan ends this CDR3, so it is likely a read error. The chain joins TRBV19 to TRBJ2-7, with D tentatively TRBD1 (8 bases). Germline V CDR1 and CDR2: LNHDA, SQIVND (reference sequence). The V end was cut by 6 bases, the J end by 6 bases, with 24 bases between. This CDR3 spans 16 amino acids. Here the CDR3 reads CASSPFGGGQAIEQYL. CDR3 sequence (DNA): TGTGCCAGTAGCCCGTTTGGGGGGGGACAGGCCATCGAGCAGTACCTC.

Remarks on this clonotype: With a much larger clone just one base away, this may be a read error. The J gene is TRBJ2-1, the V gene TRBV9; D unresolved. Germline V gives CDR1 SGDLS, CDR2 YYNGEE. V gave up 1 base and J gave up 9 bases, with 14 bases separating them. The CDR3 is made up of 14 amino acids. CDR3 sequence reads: CASSVQSRRGEQFF. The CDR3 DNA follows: TGTGCCAGCAGCGTACAGTCTCGGCGCGGTGAGCAGTTCTTC. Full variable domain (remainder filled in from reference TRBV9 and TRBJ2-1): DSGVTQTPKHLITATGQRVTLRCSPRSGDLSVYWYQQSLDQGLQFLIQYYNGEERAKGNILERFSAQQFPDLHSELNLSSLELGDSALYFCASSVQSRRGEQFFGPGTRLTVL.

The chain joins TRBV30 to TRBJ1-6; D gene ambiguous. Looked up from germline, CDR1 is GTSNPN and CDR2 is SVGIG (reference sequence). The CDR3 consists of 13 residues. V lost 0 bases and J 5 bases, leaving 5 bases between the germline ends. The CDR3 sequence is CAWSVIDNSPLHF. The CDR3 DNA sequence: TGTGCCTGGAGTGTGATAGATAATTCACCCCTCCACTTT.

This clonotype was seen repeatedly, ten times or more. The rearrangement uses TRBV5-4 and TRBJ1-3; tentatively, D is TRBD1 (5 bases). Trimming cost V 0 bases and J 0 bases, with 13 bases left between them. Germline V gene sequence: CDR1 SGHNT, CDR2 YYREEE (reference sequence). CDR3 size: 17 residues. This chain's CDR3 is CASSLVRGQHSGNTIYF. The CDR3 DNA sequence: TGTGCCAGCAGCTTGGTTCGCGGACAACACTCTGGAAACACCATATATTTT.

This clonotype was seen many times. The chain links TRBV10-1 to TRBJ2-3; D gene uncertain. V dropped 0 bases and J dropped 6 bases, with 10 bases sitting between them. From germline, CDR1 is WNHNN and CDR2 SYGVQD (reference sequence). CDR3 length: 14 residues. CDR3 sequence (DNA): TGCGCCAGCAGTGAGTCAATCTTTGGGGATACGCAGTATTTT. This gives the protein CASSESIFGDTQYF.

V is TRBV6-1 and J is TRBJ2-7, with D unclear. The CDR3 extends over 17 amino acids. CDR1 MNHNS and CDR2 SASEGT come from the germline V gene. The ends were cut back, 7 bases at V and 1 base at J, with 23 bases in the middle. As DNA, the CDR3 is TGTGCCAGCACAGCAGGAATCTCCGGCGGCCTTTCCTACGAGCAGTACTTC. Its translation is CASTAGISGGLSYEQYF.

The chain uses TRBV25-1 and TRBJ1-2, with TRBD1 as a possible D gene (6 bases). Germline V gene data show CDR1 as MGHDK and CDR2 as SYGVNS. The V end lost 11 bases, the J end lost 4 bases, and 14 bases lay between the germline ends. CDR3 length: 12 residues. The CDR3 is CAAQGKGYGYTF. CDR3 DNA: TGTGCCGCCCAGGGGAAGGGCTATGGCTACACCTTC.